This T cell receptor (beta chain) is from a study of cytotoxic CD8 clonotypes in ibrutinib-treated CLL. Looking at the study overall: Within the patient group, eleven to twelve were relapsed/refractory and roughly 15 treatment-naive, and 17 were IGHV unmutated. General observations from the study: There were few public clonotypes, and on treatment they contracted or stayed stable.

Regarding this clone: The antigen is not known.

Sequencing was performed with immunoSEQ multiplex PCR; in TCRdb, only in-frame clones are kept and a portion is missing. The sample includes around 310,000 clones, around four fifths of them seen just once. V was pared by 5 bases and J by 6 bases, with 6 bases between. Germline assignment: CDR1 DFQATT and CDR2 SNEGSKA (reference sequence). This CDR3 contains 10 residues. This TCR came from a human donor with chronic lymphocytic leukemia. J is TRBJ2-3 and V is TRBV20-1; D is ambiguous. This material consisted of PBMCs, taken before ibrutinib treatment. The CDR3 spells CSASMDTQYF. The CDR3 DNA is TGCAGTGCTTCGATGGATACGCAGTATTTT.